One and the same sample provided the 27 T cell receptor beta chains below, sequenced in a study of T cell responses to AZD1222 COVID-19 vaccine. Produced via immunoSEQ multiplex PCR; TCRdb's table is partial and in-frame only. Counted here are some 150,000 clones, 70% to 90% occurring once; the ten biggest clones make up 6.5% to 8.5%. Source: peripheral blood, taken 28 days after the second dose of the MenACWY control vaccine. These receptors came from an adult who received the MenACWY meningococcal vaccine as a control.

On this clone itself: Germline is not matched at one junction end, which may reflect a read error. V and J are TRBV11-3 and TRBJ2-3, with D possibly being TRBD1 or TRBD2 (6 bases each). The CDR3 extends over 14 amino acids. From germline, CDR1 is SGHNT and CDR2 YENEEA. The CDR3 loop reads CASSPLGGSDTQYF. As DNA, the CDR3 is TGTGCCAGCAGTCCGCTAGGGGGGTCAGATACGCAATATTTT.

This chain links TRBV28 with TRBJ1-5; 10 nucleotides match TRBD1. Trimming took 6 bases from V and 3 from J; bases not matched to a gene: 5. The CDR3 is 15 residues long. The germline V gene has CDR1 MDHEN and CDR2 SYDVKM. CDR3 sequence reads: CASRLGQGNNQPQHF. The DNA for the CDR3 is TGTGCCAGCAGGTTGGGACAGGGGAACAATCAGCCCCAGCATTTT.

The chain combines TRBV5-1 with TRBJ1-1; 11 bases fit TRBD1. Germline assignment: CDR1 SGHRS and CDR2 YFSETQ. The CDR3 is made up of 14 amino acids. V shed 4 bases, J shed 5 bases, and the junction held 4 bases outside the gene matches. The CDR3 nucleotides are TGCGCCAGCAGCGGACAGGGGGCAGGAACTGAAGCTTTCTTT. Translation: CASSGQGAGTEAFF.

The chain joins TRBV30 to TRBJ1-2, with TRBD1 identical over 7 bases. The CDR3 consists of 12 residues. V lost 5 bases to trimming and J lost 5 bases; unmatched junction nucleotides: 5. Per germline, CDR1 GTSNPN and CDR2 SVGIG (reference sequence). This CDR3 reads CAWDREGYGYTF. CDR3 sequence (DNA): TGTGCCTGGGACAGGGAGGGGTATGGCTACACCTTC.

V gene TRBV3-1 (or the pseudogene TRBV3-2) combines with J gene TRBJ1-1; D not certain. The CDR3 spans 13 residues. V was trimmed by 0 bases and J by 7 bases, leaving 9 bases between them. The germline V gene has CDR1 LGHDT and CDR2 YNNKEL (reference sequence). Written as DNA, the CDR3 is TGTGCCAGCAGCCAAGATCGACTGAGTGAAGCTTTCTTT. Protein product: CASSQDRLSEAFF.

The chain employs TRBV7-2 and TRBJ2-1; D might be TRBD1 (6 bases). V was shortened by 2 bases and J by 6 bases, with 14 bases between the two germline ends. The CDR3 length is 15 residues. Germline V gene data show CDR1 as SGHTA and CDR2 as FQGNSA. The CDR3, as DNA: TGTGCCAGCAGCTTAACCCCGCGAGGGGGCAATGAGCAGTTCTTC. Amino acids: CASSLTPRGGNEQFF.

This clone appeared a few times. This rearrangement joins TRBV18 to TRBJ2-1; the D gene could be TRBD1 or TRBD2 (5 bases each). Germline CDR1 KGHSH, CDR2 LQKENI. Trimming took off 6 bases at V and 8 bases at J, with 17 bases between the two ends. This CDR3 is 14 amino acids long. The CDR3 DNA is TGTGCCAGCTCTCAATTACCCCAGGGAGATGAGCAGTTCTTC. Protein: CASSQLPQGDEQFF.

V is TRBV10-1 and J is TRBJ2-1; no clear D gene. This CDR3 comprises 12 residues. V lost 5 bases, J lost 9 bases, and 11 bases lay in between. Germline CDR1 and CDR2: WNHNN and SYGVQD (reference sequence). In nucleotides, the CDR3 is TGCGCCAGCAGTCTTCCAAATTGTGAGCAGTTCTTC. Protein product: CASSLPNCEQFF.

The gene calls are TRBV27 and TRBJ1-1, with D hard to call. Germline loops: CDR1 MNHEY, CDR2 SMNVEV (reference sequence). This CDR3 is built from 14 residues. V was cut by 2 bases and J by 0 bases, with 7 bases left in between. As DNA, the CDR3 is TGTGCCAGCAGTTTAAACCAAATGAACACTGAAGCTTTCTTT. The encoded protein is CASSLNQMNTEAFF.

V and J are TRBV3-1 (or the pseudogene TRBV3-2) and TRBJ1-2; D not certain. V was shortened by 1 base and J by 3 bases, with 12 bases between the two germline ends. There are 15 residues in the CDR3. The germline gives CDR1 LGHDT, CDR2 YNNKEL (reference sequence). CDR3: CASSQGPTSYYGYTF. The DNA for the CDR3 is TGTGCCAGCAGCCAAGGGCCTACCTCTTACTATGGCTACACCTTC.

V gene TRBV3-1 (or the pseudogene TRBV3-2) combines with J gene TRBJ2-1; 9 bases align to TRBD2. The CDR3 consists of 16 residues. V shed 5 bases, J shed 7 bases, and the junction held 12 bases outside the gene matches. CDR1 and CDR2 from the germline V gene are LGHDT and YNNKEL (reference sequence). The CDR3 sequence is CASSNPGAGGGNEQFF. For the CDR3, the DNA is TGTGCCAGCAGCAACCCTGGCGCGGGAGGGGGTAATGAGCAGTTCTTC.

The chain couples TRBV4-2 to TRBJ2-5; D tentatively reads TRBD1 or TRBD2 (5 bases each). V gave up 4 bases and J gave up 1 base, with 13 bases separating them. CDR3 length: 15 residues. The germline V gene encodes CDR1 LGHNA and CDR2 YNFKEQ. CDR3 in amino acids: CASSPEGGGQETQYF. CDR3 nucleotide sequence: TGTGCCAGCAGCCCCGAGGGTGGGGGCCAAGAGACCCAGTACTTC.

This sequence joins TRBV28 and TRBJ1-5; perhaps TRBD1 as D (5 bases). The V gene's germline CDR1 is MDHEN and CDR2 SYDVKM. V dropped 4 bases and J dropped 7 bases, with 11 bases sitting between them. The CDR3 is 13 amino acids. The DNA of the CDR3 is TGTGCCAGCAGTTCAACCCGACAGCAGCCCCAGCATTTT. It yields the protein CASSSTRQQPQHF.

V is TRBV5-1 and J is TRBJ2-7, with D tentatively TRBD2 (5 bases). The CDR3 has 14 residues. Per germline, CDR1 SGHRS and CDR2 YFSETQ. V gave up 0 bases and J gave up 3 bases, with 10 bases separating them. The CDR3 sequence is CASSLAGMGYEQYV. The DNA of the CDR3 is TGCGCCAGCAGCTTGGCCGGGATGGGCTACGAGCAGTACGTC.

The count of this clone is one. The chain employs TRBV29-1 and TRBJ1-2, with D hard to call. Trimming left V 0 bases short and J 4 bases short, with 6 bases between. The CDR3 covers 12 residues. In germline, CDR1 is SQVTM, CDR2 ANQGSEA. The CDR3 sequence: CSVEETAYGYTF. The CDR3 nucleotides are TGCAGCGTTGAAGAAACCGCCTATGGCTACACCTTC.

V is TRBV2 and J is TRBJ2-7, with a tentative D call TRBD2 (6 bases). CDR1 SNHLY and CDR2 FYNNEI come from the germline V gene. This CDR3 is 15 amino acids long. V lost 0 bases and J lost 4, with 13 bases in between. The CDR3 spells CASSEAVGLAYEQYF. The CDR3 region has the DNA TGTGCCAGCAGTGAAGCGGTAGGGCTAGCGTACGAGCAGTACTTC. Supplemented by reference TRBV2 and TRBJ2-7, the full variable domain reads EPEVTQTPSHQVTQMGQEVILRCVPISNHLYFYWYRQILGQKVEFLVSFYNNEISEKSEIFDDQFSVERPDGSNFTLKIRSTKLEDSAMYFCASSEAVGLAYEQYFGPGTRLTVT.

This chain connects TRBV12-2 to TRBJ1-3. TRBV12-2 is a listed pseudogene. CDR3 length: 19 residues. Written as DNA, the CDR3 is TGTGCAAGTCGCACCCCGCGCGGGGGCGGAACTGCCTCTGGAAACACCATATATTTT. This sequence encodes CASRTPRGGGTASGNTIYF.

The chain recombines TRBV5-1 with TRBJ2-2, with TRBD1 matching over 7 bases. The V gene end was trimmed by 0 bases and the J gene end by 6 bases; junction bases not matched to a gene: 5. Per germline, CDR1 SGHRS and CDR2 YFSETQ. CDR3 length: 15 residues. The CDR3 protein is CASSLAVQGSGELFF. DNA of the CDR3: TGCGCCAGCAGCTTGGCCGTACAGGGGTCCGGGGAGCTGTTTTTT.

This sequence joins TRBV19 and TRBJ2-2; D not certain. CDR3 length equals 14 residues. The V end lost 7 bases, the J end lost 1 base, and 10 bases lay between the germline ends. Germline CDR1 and CDR2: LNHDA and SQIVND (reference sequence). The CDR3 nucleotides are TGTGCCAGTACCCTCGTCGGGAACACCGGGGAGCTGTTTTTT. Translation: CASTLVGNTGELFF.

The chain recombines TRBV5-8 with TRBJ1-2, with TRBD1 matching over 12 bases. V was pared by 3 bases and J by 6 bases, with 3 bases of the junction left unmatched. CDR3 size: 14 residues. Per germline, CDR1 SGHTS and CDR2 YDEGEE. CDR3 nucleotide sequence: TGTGCCAGCAGCTCCGGGACAGGGGGCGATGGCTACACCTTC. Encoded protein: CASSSGTGGDGYTF.

The V and J genes are TRBV6-2 or TRBV6-3 and TRBJ1-2, with 8 positions matching TRBD1. The V gene end was trimmed by 5 bases and the J gene end by 4 bases; junction bases not matched to a gene: 6. The CDR3 covers 14 residues. From germline, CDR1 is MNHEY and CDR2 SVGEGT. CDR3 sequence: CASSTDRGFYGYTF. The CDR3 DNA follows: TGTGCCAGCAGTACAGACAGGGGTTTCTATGGCTACACCTTC.

CDR3 region: CSVEGQGQRSNYGYTF. The CDR3 DNA reads TGCAGCGTTGAAGGCCAAGGCCAGAGATCCAACTATGGCTACACCTTC. J is TRBJ1-2 and V is TRBV29-1; no reliable D call. CDR1 and CDR2 (germline): SQVTM, ANQGSEA. The CDR3 loop spans 16 amino acids. The germline V and J ends were trimmed by 1 base and 2 bases, with 17 bases remaining between them.

This chain links TRBV9 with TRBJ1-2, with unresolved D. With 4 bases removed from V and 1 base from J, the gap between germline ends came to 14 bases. Germline CDR1 is SGDLS and CDR2 is YYNGEE. The CDR3 runs to 15 residues. The CDR3 nucleotides read TGTGCCAGCAGCCAGCGACCCCAGGTTAACTATGGCTACACCTTC. This codes for CASSQRPQVNYGYTF.

V is TRBV6-9 and J is TRBJ1-1; 9 nucleotides match TRBD1. This CDR3 spans 17 amino acids. Germline CDR1 MNHGY, CDR2 SVAAGI. Trimming cost V 5 bases and J 3 bases; bases outside gene matches: 13. In DNA, the CDR3 is TGTGCCAGCAGTGTTGGCGGGACAGGGACCCTGTACACTGAAGCTTTCTTT. This encodes CASSVGGTGTLYTEAFF.

The table lists this clone with a count of one. The J gene is TRBJ2-1, the V gene TRBV19, with 8 bases lining up with TRBD1. Per the germline V gene, CDR1 is LNHDA and CDR2 is SQIVND (reference sequence). Germline trimming cut 7 bases from V and 7 bases from J; bases unmatched to any gene: 9. The CDR3 contains 14 residues. CDR3 loop: CASTPDRAGNEQFF. Here the CDR3 DNA reads TGTGCCAGTACCCCGGACAGGGCTGGAAATGAGCAGTTCTTC.

This clone was recorded a few times. As DNA, the CDR3 is TGTGCCAGCAGCTTAGATGGGACACTGAACACTGAAGCTTTCTTT. Protein product: CASSLDGTLNTEAFF. This chain joins TRBV7-8 and TRBJ1-1; maybe TRBD1 (6 bases). The length of the CDR3 is 15 residues. V was clipped by 1 base and J by 0 bases, with 9 bases between them. The V gene's germline CDR1 is SGHVS and CDR2 FQNEAQ.

This chain uses TRBV7-8 with TRBJ1-2, with a possible D match to TRBD1 (6 bases). Looked up from germline, CDR1 is SGHVS and CDR2 is FQNEAQ. The CDR3 totals 14 residues. Deletions cut 5 bases from V and 4 bases from J, with 14 bases between. The CDR3 is CASSPLQGGYGYTF. The CDR3, as DNA: TGTGCCAGCAGCCCGCTACAGGGCGGCTATGGCTACACCTTC.